The source of this T cell receptor beta chain is a study of lymphopenia after photon versus proton radiotherapy. Study results and limitations: A bigger post-nadir fall in TCR diversity correlated inversely with survival time in deceased patients.

Points on this clone: The antigen remains unidentified.

Method: immunoSEQ multiplex PCR; TCRdb's copy keeps in-frame clones and lacks some. In the table there are about 70,000 clones, 85% to 95% of which are singletons. Germline lookup yields CDR1 SEHNR and CDR2 FQNEAQ (reference sequence). Trimming took 5 bases from V and 5 from J, leaving 10 bases between them. This CDR3 spans 13 amino acids. This chain joins TRBV7-9 and TRBJ2-1; D gene unclear. This sequence originates from a woman aged 40 to 49 with cholangiocarcinoma. Specimen: peripheral blood, collected from a patient treated with photon-based radiotherapy. The CDR3 sequence is CASSRPGDNEQFF. DNA for the CDR3: TGTGCCAGCAGCCGACCCGGTGACAATGAGCAGTTCTTC.